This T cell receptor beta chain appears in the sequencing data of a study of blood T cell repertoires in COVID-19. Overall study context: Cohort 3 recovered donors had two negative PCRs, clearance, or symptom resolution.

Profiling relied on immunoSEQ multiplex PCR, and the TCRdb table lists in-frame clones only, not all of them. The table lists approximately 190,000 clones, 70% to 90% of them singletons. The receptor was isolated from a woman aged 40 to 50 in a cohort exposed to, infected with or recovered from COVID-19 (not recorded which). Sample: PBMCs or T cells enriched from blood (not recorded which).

The DNA of the CDR3 is TGTGCCAGCAGCGTTACAGGGGGCGGTGTCGATGAGCAGTTCTTC. Protein: CASSVTGGGVDEQFF. The rearrangement links TRBV9 to TRBJ2-1; 9 bases line up with TRBD1. The CDR3 consists of 15 residues. CDR1 is SGDLS, CDR2 YYNGEE, per germline. V was pared by 2 bases and J by 8 bases, with 8 bases of the junction left unmatched. The complete variable domain, with remaining parts taken from reference TRBV9 and TRBJ2-1, reads DSGVTQTPKHLITATGQRVTLRCSPRSGDLSVYWYQQSLDQGLQFLIQYYNGEERAKGNILERFSAQQFPDLHSELNLSSLELGDSALYFCASSVTGGGVDEQFFGPGTRLTVL.